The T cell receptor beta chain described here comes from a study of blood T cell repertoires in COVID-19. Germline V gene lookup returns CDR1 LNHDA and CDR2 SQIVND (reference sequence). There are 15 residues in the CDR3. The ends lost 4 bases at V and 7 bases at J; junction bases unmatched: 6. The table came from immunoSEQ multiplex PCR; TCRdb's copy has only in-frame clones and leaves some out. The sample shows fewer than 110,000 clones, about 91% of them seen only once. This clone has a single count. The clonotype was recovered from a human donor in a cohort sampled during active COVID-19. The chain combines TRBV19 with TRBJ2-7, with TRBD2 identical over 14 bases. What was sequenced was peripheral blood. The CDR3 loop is CASSSGTSGSWEQYF. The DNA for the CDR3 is TGTGCCAGTAGTAGCGGGACTAGCGGGAGTTGGGAGCAGTACTTC.